A single T cell receptor beta chain is shown here with its context. The target antigen is unknown. The CDR3 contains 12 residues. V dropped 5 bases and J dropped 3 bases, with 8 bases sitting between them. Germline lookup yields CDR1 SGHAT and CDR2 FQNNGV. The record originates from a study of T cells in narcolepsy. Sequencing used immunoSEQ multiplex PCR; TCRdb keeps in-frame clones, though not all of them. The sample includes around 24,000 clones, 81% seen only once; the top ten take under 1.2%. Overall study results and limits: Same-patient CSF and blood CD4+ T cell clonotypes included HCRT-specific and TRIB2-specific autoreactive ones. Autoreactive clone sequences were missing from some blood memory CD4+ repertoires.

The sequenced sample was memory (CD45RA-) CD4+ T cells from blood. The V call is TRBV11-2, the J call TRBJ2-7; a weak D match, TRBD2 (6 bases). The receptor's source is a human donor in good health. The CDR3 loop reads CASSPSVYEQYF. The CDR3 DNA reads as TGTGCCAGCAGCCCTAGCGTCTACGAGCAGTACTTC. Full variable domain (missing parts from reference TRBV11-2 and TRBJ2-7): EAGVAQSPRYKIIEKRQSVAFWCNPISGHATLYWYQQILGQGPKLLIQFQNNGVVDDSQLPKDRFSAERLKGVDSTLKIQPAKLEDSAVYLCASSPSVYEQYFGPGTRLTVT.